This TCR beta chain was identified during a study of spatial heterogeneity in lung cancer. Study context: Sequencing consistently turned up more beta-chain sequences than alpha-chain sequences.

Germline assignment: CDR1 DFQATT and CDR2 SNEGSKA (reference sequence). V shed 0 bases and J 6 bases; nucleotides not matched to a gene: 6. The CDR3 length is 16 residues. This sample's time point: sample taken at primary tumor resection. Whole RNA from tumor, nontumor lung or frozen PBMC was sequenced unsorted. The donors were fewer than 80 patients with non-small cell lung cancer that was early-stage and untreated. TCRdb re-derived calls from the 5' RACE reads in MiXCR, one entry per CDR3 protein. This table has tens of thousands of distinct CDR3 sequences, about 12% appearing once. This chain connects TRBV20-1 to TRBJ2-1; 12 nucleotides line up with TRBD2. This specimen consisted of PBMCs, obtained at surgery. The TCR comes from a male donor with early-stage non-small cell lung cancer. The CDR3 DNA sequence: TGCAGTGCTAGAGATCGACTAGCGGGGGCCGTCAATGAGCAGTTCTTC. It yields the protein CSARDRLAGAVNEQFF.